The rows below give T cell receptor beta chains drawn from one sample of a study of CD8 T cells in seronegative destructive rheumatoid arthritis. Measured with immunoSEQ multiplex PCR; TCRdb has only the in-frame clones, and not every one. The sample has 10,000 to 15,000 clones; under 85% are singletons. Material for sequencing was CD8+ T cells from blood. These receptors all stem from a woman between 25 and 49 years old with seronegative destructive rheumatoid arthritis. CDR3s include the opening cysteine and the closing phenylalanine or tryptophan. The D gene is left open where the match is weak. Expanded clones get a size class; other rows say once, few or many, or leave the size out.

D gene: -
clone size: -
V gene: TRBV29-1
J gene: TRBJ2-3
CDR3 DNA: TGCAGCGTTGACAAGACTAGCACAGATACGCAGTATTTT
CDR3 protein: CSVDKTSTDTQYF

D gene: TRBD1
clone size: -
V gene: TRBV4-1
J gene: TRBJ1-5
CDR3 DNA: TGCGCCAGCAGCCAATCGGACAGGGGGCAGCCCCAGCATTTT
CDR3 protein: CASSQSDRGQPQHF

D gene: -
clone size: -
V gene: TRBV27
J gene: TRBJ2-7
CDR3 DNA: TGTGCCAGCAGCCCCGGGTCCTACGGGCAGTACTTC
CDR3 protein: CASSPGSYGQYF

D gene: -
clone size: -
V gene: TRBV28
J gene: TRBJ1-5
CDR3 DNA: TGTGCCAGCAGGACCGGGTATCAGCCCCAGCATTTT
CDR3 protein: CASRTGYQPQHF

D gene: -
clone size: -
V gene: TRBV21-1
J gene: TRBJ1-3
CDR3 DNA: TGTGCCAGCACCCCCGGGGGAACTCTAAAGACTGGAAACACCATATATTTT
CDR3 protein: CASTPGGTLKTGNTIYF

D gene: -
clone size: -
V gene: TRBV28
J gene: TRBJ2-7
CDR3 DNA: TGTGCCAGCAGTTGGGGTGTGGGGGCGCCTGGGGAGCAGTACTTC
CDR3 protein: CASSWGVGAPGEQYF

D gene: -
clone size: -
V gene: TRBV28
J gene: TRBJ2-7
CDR3 DNA: TGTGCCAGCAGCTCACTTCGAGCTGACAGAAGCTCCTACGAGCAGTACTTC
CDR3 protein: CASSSLRADRSSYEQYF

D gene: -
clone size: -
V gene: TRBV6-5
J gene: TRBJ2-2
CDR3 DNA: TGTGCCAGCAGTTACCAGACAGGGAACACCGGGGAGCTGTTTTTT
CDR3 protein: CASSYQTGNTGELFF

D gene: TRBD2
clone size: -
V gene: TRBV5-1
J gene: TRBJ2-1
CDR3 DNA: TGCGCCAGCAGTTGGACTAGCGGGGGTTTTAATGAGCAGTTCTTC
CDR3 protein: CASSWTSGGFNEQFF

D gene: -
clone size: -
V gene: TRBV6-1
J gene: TRBJ1-2
CDR3 DNA: TGTGCCAGCAGTGAAGAGCCCCCCCGTGCTCAGGGAAATAACTATGGCTACACCTTC
CDR3 protein: CASSEEPPRAQGNNYGYTF

D gene: -
clone size: medium-sized
V gene: TRBV5-6
J gene: TRBJ1-1
CDR3 DNA: TGTGCCAGCAGCTCGATGGGGGGGGGCACTGAAGCTTTCTTT
CDR3 protein: CASSSMGGGTEAFF

D gene: TRBD1
clone size: once
V gene: TRBV27
J gene: TRBJ2-5
CDR3 DNA: TGTGCCAGCAGTTCCGGTATAGTGACAGGGGGAAAAGGAGAGACCCAGTACTTC
CDR3 protein: CASSSGIVTGGKGETQYF

D gene: TRBD1
clone size: -
V gene: TRBV5-1
J gene: TRBJ1-5
CDR3 DNA: TGCGCCAGCAGCCCCGGGACAGGGGGCGGACAGCCCCAGCATTTT
CDR3 protein: CASSPGTGGGQPQHF

D gene: TRBD1
clone size: -
V gene: TRBV14
J gene: TRBJ1-1
CDR3 DNA: TGTGCCAGCAGCCCAGGGGGCAATACTGAAGCTTTCTTT
CDR3 protein: CASSPGGNTEAFF

D gene: TRBD1
clone size: -
V gene: TRBV5-8
J gene: TRBJ1-3
CDR3 DNA: TGTGCCAGCAGCTACAGGGGTGAAGCTGGAAACACCATATATTTT
CDR3 protein: CASSYRGEAGNTIYF

D gene: TRBD1
clone size: once
V gene: TRBV4-1
J gene: TRBJ2-5
CDR3 DNA: TGCGCCAGCAGCCACGTTGACAGGGAAGGGGAGACCCAGTACTTC
CDR3 protein: CASSHVDREGETQYF

D gene: -
clone size: -
V gene: TRBV5-4
J gene: TRBJ2-7
CDR3 DNA: TGTGCCAGCAGCTTTGGGGGGTACGAGCAGTACTTC
CDR3 protein: CASSFGGYEQYF

D gene: -
clone size: -
V gene: TRBV2
J gene: TRBJ1-1
CDR3 DNA: TGTGCCAGCAGCGGGGAGGACACAGAGAACACTGAAGCTTTCTTT
CDR3 protein: CASSGEDTENTEAFF

D gene: -
clone size: -
V gene: TRBV11-1
J gene: TRBJ1-2
CDR3 DNA: TGTGCCAGCAGCTCCCAGGGGAACGATGGCTACACCTTC
CDR3 protein: CASSSQGNDGYTF

D gene: -
clone size: -
V gene: TRBV11-2
J gene: TRBJ2-7
CDR3 DNA: TGTGCCAGCAGCTCCCAAGGGGTCTACGAGCAGTACTTC
CDR3 protein: CASSSQGVYEQYF

D gene: -
clone size: -
V gene: TRBV6-1
J gene: TRBJ2-1
CDR3 DNA: TGTGCCATCTCAACTAGCCTCGATGAGCAGTTCTTC
CDR3 protein: CAISTSLDEQFF

D gene: -
clone size: -
V gene: TRBV27
J gene: TRBJ1-5
CDR3 DNA: TGTGCCAGCAGTTCATGGAGCGGGGAGCCCCAGCATTTT
CDR3 protein: CASSSWSGEPQHF

D gene: -
clone size: -
V gene: TRBV6-5
J gene: TRBJ1-5
CDR3 DNA: TGTGCCAGCAGTTCCGCTATGGGGGGGTCGGAGCCCCAGCATTTT
CDR3 protein: CASSSAMGGSEPQHF

D gene: -
clone size: -
V gene: TRBV7-8
J gene: TRBJ2-7
CDR3 DNA: TGTGCCAGCGGGCCCGACAGTTCCTACGAGCAGTACTTC
CDR3 protein: CASGPDSSYEQYF

D gene: -
clone size: -
V gene: TRBV5-1
J gene: TRBJ1-5
CDR3 DNA: TGCGCCAGCAGTTTCAATGCGGGTGGCCAGCCCCAGCATTTT
CDR3 protein: CASSFNAGGQPQHF

D gene: -
clone size: -
V gene: TRBV5-3
J gene: TRBJ1-2
CDR3 DNA: TGTGCCAGAAGCTTGACAGACTATGGCTACACCTTC
CDR3 protein: CARSLTDYGYTF

D gene: -
clone size: few
V gene: TRBV5-6
J gene: TRBJ2-7
CDR3 DNA: TGTGCCAGCAGCTTGGACGTACTCGCCTACGAGCAGTACTTC
CDR3 protein: CASSLDVLAYEQYF

D gene: -
clone size: -
V gene: TRBV7-3
J gene: TRBJ2-1
CDR3 DNA: TGTGCCAGCAGCCCCAGCCCGCACAGTGAGCAGTTCTTC
CDR3 protein: CASSPSPHSEQFF